Below are 28 T cell receptor beta chains sequenced from a single sample in a study of control samples from healthy donors and cancer patients. TCRdb's table, derived via immunoSEQ multiplex PCR, lists solely in-frame clones and lacks some. Of fewer than 200,000 clones in the sample, nearly 90% are singletons; the top ten hold around 1.5%. The sample was blood. These receptors were taken from a woman in her forties or fifties in good health.

CDR3 protein: CASRVGHENTEAFF. The CDR3 DNA is TGTGCAAGTCGGGTGGGACATGAGAACACTGAAGCTTTCTTT. This chain uses TRBV12-2 with TRBJ1-1; TRBD1, as called in the table, went unchecked against the DNA. TRBV12-2 is tagged as a pseudogene. CDR3 length equals 14 residues.

The chain employs TRBV7-6 and TRBJ1-1; D perhaps matches TRBD1 (6 bases). Germline V lookup: CDR1 SGHVS, CDR2 FNYEAQ. V lost 4 bases and J 4 bases, leaving 16 bases between the germline ends. This CDR3 comprises 15 residues. This CDR3 reads CASSSQTGRGTEAFF. CDR3 coding DNA: TGTGCCAGCAGCTCCCAAACAGGGAGGGGCACTGAAGCTTTCTTT.

The CDR3: CASRHYRVDTGELFF. DNA for the CDR3: TGTGCCAGTAGGCATTACAGGGTTGACACCGGGGAGCTGTTTTTT. This chain uses TRBV19 with TRBJ2-2; D possibly corresponds to TRBD1 (6 bases). Between the trimmed V and J ends, which lost 6 bases and 3 bases, there was a span of 14 bases. CDR1 LNHDA and CDR2 SQIVND come from the germline V gene (reference sequence). The length of the CDR3 is 15 residues. The full variable domain, its missing parts supplied by reference TRBV19 and TRBJ2-2, is DGGITQSPKYLFRKEGQNVTLSCEQNLNHDAMYWYRQDPGQGLRLIYYSQIVNDFQKGDIAEGYSVSREKKESFPLTVTSAQKNPTAFYLCASRHYRVDTGELFFGEGSRLTVL.

This rearrangement joins TRBV18 to TRBJ2-1; 10 positions match TRBD2. Germline CDR1 reads KGHSH; CDR2 reads LQKENI. V gave up 6 bases and J gave up 8 bases; unmatched junction bases: 10. This CDR3 is 15 amino acids long. CDR3 protein: CASSPGSGRAHEQFF. Here the CDR3 DNA reads TGTGCCAGCTCCCCGGGGAGCGGGAGGGCCCATGAGCAGTTCTTC.

As to this clone: Additional DNA sequences in this sample encode the identical CDR3. The chain links TRBV15 to TRBJ1-2, with D hard to call. V was clipped by 0 bases and J by 7 bases, with 9 bases between them. The V gene's germline CDR1 is LNHNV and CDR2 YYDKDF (reference sequence). The CDR3 totals 13 residues. The CDR3 DNA follows: TGTGCCACCAGCAGAGATCGAGGATCTGGCTACACCTTC. This encodes CATSRDRGSGYTF.

The chain is built from TRBV6-1 and TRBJ2-1; D not resolved. Germline lookup yields CDR1 MNHNS and CDR2 SASEGT. The V end lost 4 bases, the J end lost 8 bases, and 18 bases lay between the germline ends. The CDR3 has 15 residues. The CDR3 loop reads CASSGAIGPPDEQFF. CDR3 DNA: TGTGCCAGCAGTGGAGCTATAGGACCGCCGGATGAGCAGTTCTTC.

The genes are TRBV6-5 and TRBJ1-2, with D possibly matching TRBD1 (6 bases). Germline V lookup: CDR1 MNHEY, CDR2 SVGAGI. The CDR3 runs to 15 residues. Trimming stripped 2 bases from V and 8 bases from J, with 18 bases between. CDR3 sequence (DNA): TGTGCCAGCAGTTACATTCCAGGGGATTTCGACGGCTACACCTTC. Encoded protein: CASSYIPGDFDGYTF.

The J gene is TRBJ1-2, the V gene TRBV4-3, with a weak D call TRBD1 (5 bases). The V gene lost 1 base and the J gene lost 5 bases, with 17 bases spanning the gap. CDR1 LGHNA and CDR2 YSLEER come from the germline V gene. This CDR3 has 16 residues. In nucleotides, the CDR3 is TGCGCCAGCAGCCAAGGCGTGGCAGGGAATCCTTATGGCTACACCTTC. Translating it yields CASSQGVAGNPYGYTF.

V usage is TRBV5-1 and J usage is TRBJ2-1; 9 nucleotides agree with TRBD2. Germline loops: CDR1 SGHRS, CDR2 YFSETQ. With 0 bases clipped from V and 9 bases from J, the junction kept 7 bases outside the gene matches. The CDR3 is 15 amino acids. DNA for the CDR3: TGCGCCAGCAGCTTGGCCCTAGCGGGGATAGGTGAGCAGTTCTTC. It yields the protein CASSLALAGIGEQFF. Full variable domain (remainder filled in from reference TRBV5-1 and TRBJ2-1): KAGVTQTPRYLIKTRGQQVTLSCSPISGHRSVSWYQQTPGQGLQFLFEYFSETQRNKGNFPGRFSGRQFSNSRSEMNVSTLELGDSALYLCASSLALAGIGEQFFGPGTRLTVL.

The V gene is TRBV30, the J gene TRBJ1-1; D uncertain. Germline lookup yields CDR1 GTSNPN and CDR2 SVGIG (reference sequence). The CDR3 is made up of 13 amino acids. V was shortened by 0 bases and J by 1 base, with 6 bases between the two germline ends. The CDR3 region has the DNA TGTGCCTGGAGTGTAAGATGGAACACTGAAGCTTTCTTT. Its protein product is CAWSVRWNTEAFF.

This clone was counted only a few times. The V call is TRBV4-3, the J call TRBJ2-6, with 10 bases identical to TRBD2. The germline V gene encodes CDR1 LGHNA and CDR2 YSLEER. The CDR3 totals 19 residues. J lost 0 bases, V lost 0 bases, and 5 bases had no gene match. CDR3 coding DNA: TGCGCCAGCAGCCAAGATCACGGACTAGCGGACTCTGGGGCCAACGTCCTGACTTTC. Translation gives CASSQDHGLADSGANVLTF.

This chain connects TRBV9 to TRBJ2-5, with D perhaps matching TRBD2 (5 bases). This CDR3 region has 16 residues. The V end was cut by 4 bases, the J end by 2 bases, with 18 bases between. Germline CDR1 is SGDLS and CDR2 is YYNGEE. The chain's CDR3 is CASSTSAALGQETQYF. CDR3 bases: TGTGCCAGCAGCACCTCAGCCGCACTAGGACAAGAGACCCAGTACTTC.

The gene calls are TRBV11-2 and TRBJ2-5; TRBD1 is a possible D gene (5 bases). The length of the CDR3 is 14 residues. Trimming took off 0 bases at V and 4 bases at J, with 9 bases between the two ends. Per the germline V gene, CDR1 is SGHAT and CDR2 is FQNNGV. CDR3 sequence: CASSLDRVGETQYF. As DNA, the CDR3 is TGTGCCAGCAGCTTAGACAGGGTGGGAGAGACCCAGTACTTC.

The genes are TRBV30 and TRBJ2-7; unclear D gene. The germline V gene encodes CDR1 GTSNPN and CDR2 SVGIG (reference sequence). The CDR3 extends over 10 amino acids. Trimming removed 5 bases at V and 5 bases at J, with 7 bases between. This CDR3 reads CAWGRDEQYF. Written as DNA, the CDR3 is TGTGCCTGGGGCCGAGACGAGCAGTACTTC.

In its sample, this clone was seen once. The gene calls are TRBV3-1 (or the pseudogene TRBV3-2) and TRBJ2-1; maybe TRBD2 (6 bases). CDR3 length: 16 amino acids. V lost 4 bases, J lost 4 bases, and 17 bases lay in between. Germline V CDR1 and CDR2: LGHDT, YNNKEL (reference sequence). CDR3 in DNA: TGTGCCAGCAGCCCCGGGGGAGTGCCTTCGTACAATGAGCAGTTCTTC. Translating it yields CASSPGGVPSYNEQFF.

The rearrangement joins TRBV6-5 to TRBJ2-7; D perhaps matches TRBD2 (6 bases). V was cut by 4 bases and J by 4 bases, with 14 bases left in between. Germline V gives CDR1 MNHEY, CDR2 SVGAGI. This CDR3 is built from 14 residues. The CDR3 coding sequence is TGTGCCAGCAGTTCGGATTTCAGCGGGTACGAGCAGTACTTC. Translating gives CASSSDFSGYEQYF.

A few counts support this clone. V usage is TRBV7-9 and J usage is TRBJ1-1; D is uncertain. CDR3 length: 11 residues. Deletions cut 3 bases from V and 4 bases from J, with 3 bases between. Germline V CDR1 and CDR2: SEHNR, FQNEAQ (reference sequence). The CDR3 reads CASSLGTEAFF. The CDR3 DNA sequence: TGTGCCAGCAGCTTGGGCACTGAAGCTTTCTTT.

This clone was found once. Its ends do not fully match the called genes, so a read error is possible. The chain recombines TRBV10-3 with TRBJ2-6, with 9 bases matching TRBD1. CDR3 size: 17 residues. In germline, CDR1 is ENHRY, CDR2 SYGVKD. The CDR3 nucleotides are TGTGCCACCAGTGAGGGATCTTCTGGGACAGGGACCAACGTCCTGACTTTC. Residues: CATSEGSSGTGTNVLTF.

The chain uses TRBV11-2 and TRBJ1-6; 8 bases line up with TRBD1. This CDR3 region has 14 residues. CDR1 and CDR2 from the germline V gene are SGHAT and FQNNGV. V was clipped by 6 bases and J by 7 bases; unmatched bases: 5. The CDR3 loop reads CASRETGGNSPLHF. The CDR3 DNA sequence: TGTGCCAGCAGGGAAACAGGGGGAAATTCACCCCTCCACTTT.

The chain uses TRBV11-2 and TRBJ2-1, with 12 bases identical to TRBD2. V was pared by 4 bases and J by 6 bases, with 4 bases of the junction left unmatched. There are 15 residues in the CDR3. CDR1 is SGHAT, CDR2 FQNNGV, per germline. The CDR3 region has the DNA TGTGCCAGCAGCTCCTCTAGCGGGAGGGGCAATGAGCAGTTCTTC. Amino acids: CASSSSSGRGNEQFF.

The J gene is TRBJ2-7, the V gene TRBV30; TRBD1 aligns across 7 bases. The V gene end was trimmed by 0 bases and the J gene end by 5 bases; junction bases not matched to a gene: 7. This CDR3 region has 14 residues. Germline lookup yields CDR1 GTSNPN and CDR2 SVGIG (reference sequence). CDR3 loop: CAWSVRYRGHEQYF. The CDR3 nucleotides read TGTGCCTGGAGTGTAAGATACAGGGGTCACGAGCAGTACTTC.

The chain employs TRBV7-2 and TRBJ2-2, with unresolved D. Germline CDR1 is SGHTA and CDR2 is FQGNSA. This CDR3 spans 13 amino acids. V lost 1 base to trimming and J lost 5 bases, with 5 bases between them. The CDR3 region has the DNA TGTGCCAGCAGCTTAGGCAGAACCGGGGAGCTGTTTTTT. Translation gives CASSLGRTGELFF.

This clone was counted between two and nine times. The chain is built from TRBV3-1 (or the pseudogene TRBV3-2) and TRBJ2-3; no firm D call. The ends were cut back, 1 base at V and 4 bases at J, with 3 bases in the middle. The CDR3 is made up of 12 amino acids. Germline CDR1 LGHDT, CDR2 YNNKEL (reference sequence). CDR3 nucleotides: TGTGCCAGCAGCCAAGGCCCAGATACGCAGTATTTT. It specifies CASSQGPDTQYF.

J is TRBJ2-1 and V is TRBV27; 7 nucleotides align to TRBD1. The V segment lost 3 bases and the J segment 2 bases; nucleotides outside the gene matches: 7. The CDR3 runs 16 residues. CDR1 and CDR2 (germline): MNHEY, SMNVEV (reference sequence). CDR3 residues: CASSFLRTGTYNEQFF. The CDR3 DNA is TGTGCCAGCAGTTTTCTGCGGACAGGTACCTACAATGAGCAGTTCTTC.

This clone came up once. The identical CDR3 is also encoded by other nucleotide sequences in the sample. The chain has TRBV18 and TRBJ2-1, with 8 bases that match TRBD1. CDR1 and CDR2 from the germline V gene are KGHSH and LQKENI. The junction had 0 bases not matched to a gene; V was cut back by 3 bases and J by 5 bases. CDR3 size: 13 residues. The CDR3 loop is CASSPGQDNEQFF. DNA of the CDR3: TGTGCCAGCTCACCGGGACAGGACAATGAGCAGTTCTTC.

The V call is TRBV4-1, the J call TRBJ1-6; TRBD1 matches at 9 bases. The J segment lost 9 bases and the V segment lost 1 base, leaving 4 bases of the junction unmatched. CDR1 MGHRA and CDR2 YSYEKL come from the germline V gene. The CDR3 is 15 residues long. CDR3 in amino acids: CASSQVGTGSSPLHF. The CDR3 region has the DNA TGCGCCAGCAGCCAAGTTGGGACAGGGAGTTCACCCCTCCACTTT.

This chain uses TRBV7-3 with TRBJ1-1, with 8 positions matching TRBD1. Germline values: CDR1 SGHTA, CDR2 FQGTGA. V was pared by 4 bases and J by 4 bases, with 11 bases of the junction left unmatched. This CDR3 is built from 16 residues. In DNA form, the CDR3 reads TGTGCCAGCAGCTCAGGGGGCGTACAGGGGACCACTGAAGCTTTCTTT. It is translated as CASSSGGVQGTTEAFF.

This chain connects TRBV15 to TRBJ2-1; D ambiguous. Trimming shortened V by 5 bases and J by 9 bases, and 14 bases separated the two germline ends. The CDR3 runs to 13 residues. The germline gives CDR1 LNHNV, CDR2 YYDKDF (reference sequence). CDR3 amino acids: CATSPPPHGEQFF. The CDR3 coding sequence is TGTGCCACCAGCCCGCCCCCCCATGGTGAGCAGTTCTTC.